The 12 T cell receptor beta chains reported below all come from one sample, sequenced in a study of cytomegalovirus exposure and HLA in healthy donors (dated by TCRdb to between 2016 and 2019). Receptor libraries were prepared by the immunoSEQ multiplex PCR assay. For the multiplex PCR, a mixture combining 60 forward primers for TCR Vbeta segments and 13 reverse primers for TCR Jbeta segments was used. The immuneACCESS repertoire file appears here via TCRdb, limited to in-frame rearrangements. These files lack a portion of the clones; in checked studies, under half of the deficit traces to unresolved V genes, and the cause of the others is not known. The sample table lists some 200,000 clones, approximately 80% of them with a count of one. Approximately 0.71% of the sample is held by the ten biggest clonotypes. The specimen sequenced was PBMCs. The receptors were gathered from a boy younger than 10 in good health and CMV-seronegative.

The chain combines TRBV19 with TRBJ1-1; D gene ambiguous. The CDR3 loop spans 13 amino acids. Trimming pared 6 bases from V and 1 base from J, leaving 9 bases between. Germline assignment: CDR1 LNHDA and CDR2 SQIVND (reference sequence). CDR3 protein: CASRTQSNTEAFF. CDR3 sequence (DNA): TGTGCCAGTAGAACACAGTCGAACACTGAAGCTTTCTTT. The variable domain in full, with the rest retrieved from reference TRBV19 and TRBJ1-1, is DGGITQSPKYLFRKEGQNVTLSCEQNLNHDAMYWYRQDPGQGLRLIYYSQIVNDFQKGDIAEGYSVSREKKESFPLTVTSAQKNPTAFYLCASRTQSNTEAFFGQGTRLTVV.

CDR3 loop: CASSVGPRTSWDEQYF. DNA of the CDR3: TGTGCCAGCAGCGTAGGCCCCAGGACTAGCTGGGACGAGCAGTACTTC. This chain connects TRBV9 to TRBJ2-7; 8 nucleotides match TRBD2. The CDR3 has 16 amino acids. Germline CDR1 is SGDLS and CDR2 is YYNGEE. Germline trimming cut 0 bases from V and 5 bases from J; bases unmatched to any gene: 10.

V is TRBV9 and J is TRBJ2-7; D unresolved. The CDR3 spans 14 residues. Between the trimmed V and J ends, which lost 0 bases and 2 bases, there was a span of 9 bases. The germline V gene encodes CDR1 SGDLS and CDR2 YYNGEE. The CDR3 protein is CASSVEAQAYEQYF. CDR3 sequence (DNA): TGTGCCAGCAGCGTAGAAGCCCAAGCCTACGAGCAGTACTTC.

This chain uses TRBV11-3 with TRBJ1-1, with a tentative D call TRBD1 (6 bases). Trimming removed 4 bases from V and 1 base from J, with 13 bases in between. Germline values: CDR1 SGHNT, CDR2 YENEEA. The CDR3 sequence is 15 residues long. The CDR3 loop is CASSYTGRANTEAFF. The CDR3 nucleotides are TGTGCCAGCAGCTACACAGGGAGGGCGAACACTGAAGCTTTCTTT.

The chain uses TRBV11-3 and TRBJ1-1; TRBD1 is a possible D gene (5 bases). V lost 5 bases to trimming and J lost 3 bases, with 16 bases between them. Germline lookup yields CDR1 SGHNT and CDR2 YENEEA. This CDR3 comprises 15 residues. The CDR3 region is CASSPPAGPDTEAFF. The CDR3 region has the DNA TGTGCCAGCAGCCCCCCCGCGGGGCCTGACACTGAAGCTTTCTTT.

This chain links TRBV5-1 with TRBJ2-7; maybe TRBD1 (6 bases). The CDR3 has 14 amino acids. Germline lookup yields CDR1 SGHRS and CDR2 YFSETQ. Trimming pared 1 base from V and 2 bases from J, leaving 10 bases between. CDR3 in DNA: TGCGCCAGCAGCTTGCAGGGGATCACCTACGAGCAGTACTTC. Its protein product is CASSLQGITYEQYF.

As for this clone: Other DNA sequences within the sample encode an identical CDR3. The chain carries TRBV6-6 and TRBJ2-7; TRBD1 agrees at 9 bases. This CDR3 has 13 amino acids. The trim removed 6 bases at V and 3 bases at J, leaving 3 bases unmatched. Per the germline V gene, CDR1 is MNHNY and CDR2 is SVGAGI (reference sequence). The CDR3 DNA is TGTGCCAGCAGCCTGGGACAGGGCTACGAGCAGTACTTC. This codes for CASSLGQGYEQYF.

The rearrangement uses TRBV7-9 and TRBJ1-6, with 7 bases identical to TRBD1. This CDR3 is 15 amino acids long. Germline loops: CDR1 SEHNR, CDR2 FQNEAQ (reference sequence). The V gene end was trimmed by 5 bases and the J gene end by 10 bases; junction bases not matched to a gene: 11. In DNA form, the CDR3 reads TGTGCCAGCAGCCTCGGCGAGACAGGGTTCTCACCCCTCCACTTT. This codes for CASSLGETGFSPLHF. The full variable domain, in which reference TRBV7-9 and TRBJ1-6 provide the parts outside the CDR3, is DTGVSQNPRHKITKRGQNVTFRCDPISEHNRLYWYRQTLGQGPEFLTYFQNEAQLEKSRLLSDRFSAERPKGSFSTLEIQRTEQGDSAMYLCASSLGETGFSPLHFGNGTRLTVT.

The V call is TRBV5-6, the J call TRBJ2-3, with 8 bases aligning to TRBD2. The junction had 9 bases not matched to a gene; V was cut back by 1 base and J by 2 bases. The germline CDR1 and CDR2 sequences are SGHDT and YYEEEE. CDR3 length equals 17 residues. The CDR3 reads CASSLFGGTRDTDTQYF. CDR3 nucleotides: TGTGCCAGCAGCTTGTTTGGCGGGACTAGAGACACAGATACGCAGTATTTT.

CDR3 protein: CAWSVRSGQDGYTF. The CDR3, as DNA: TGTGCCTGGAGTGTACGATCAGGGCAGGATGGCTACACCTTC. The rearrangement joins TRBV30 to TRBJ1-2; a weak D match, TRBD1 (5 bases). This CDR3 region has 14 residues. Looked up from germline, CDR1 is GTSNPN and CDR2 is SVGIG (reference sequence). V lost 0 bases, J lost 6 bases, and 14 bases lay in between.

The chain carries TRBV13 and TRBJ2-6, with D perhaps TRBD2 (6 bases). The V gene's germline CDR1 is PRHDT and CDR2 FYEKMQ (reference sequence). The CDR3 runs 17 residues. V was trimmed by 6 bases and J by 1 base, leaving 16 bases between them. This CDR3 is CASRLTSSRSGANVLTF. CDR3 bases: TGTGCCAGCAGACTCACTAGCTCCCGGTCTGGGGCCAACGTCCTGACTTTC.

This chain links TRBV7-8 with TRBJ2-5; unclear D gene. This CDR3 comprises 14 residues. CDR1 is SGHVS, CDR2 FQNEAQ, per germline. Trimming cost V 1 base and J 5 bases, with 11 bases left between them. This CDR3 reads CASSLVAVGETQYF. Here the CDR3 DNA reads TGTGCCAGCAGCTTAGTTGCCGTCGGGGAGACCCAGTACTTC. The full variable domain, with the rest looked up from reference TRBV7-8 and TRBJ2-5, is GAGVSQSPRYKVAKRGQDVALRCDPISGHVSLFWYQQALGQGPEFLTYFQNEAQLDKSGLPSDRFFAERPEGSVSTLKIQRTQQEDSAVYLCASSLVAVGETQYFGPGTRLLVL.